This T cell receptor beta chain was recovered during a study of blood T cell repertoires in COVID-19. In the study overall: The samples span acute and convalescent COVID-19 from the United States, Italy and Spain. In each case, the material was cDNA or gDNA derived from T cells, B-cell-depleted T cells, or PBMCs.

The CDR3 is made up of 10 amino acids. CDR1 and CDR2 (germline): WSHSY, SAAADI. The V end lost 9 bases, the J end lost 7 bases, and 10 bases lay between the germline ends. In assigning cohorts, the study relied on participant-reported clinical history. Profiled with immunoSEQ multiplex PCR; TCRdb holds only in-frame clones, not every one. The sample lists hundreds of thousands of clones, 87% occurring once. Sequencing used PBMCs or T cells enriched from blood (not recorded which). This TCR was sampled from a woman in her twenties or thirties with acute COVID-19. V gene TRBV10-2 combines with J gene TRBJ2-7; a weak D match, TRBD1 (5 bases). The CDR3 loop is CASSSGEQYF. In DNA, the CDR3 is TGCGCCAGTTCTTCAGGGGAGCAGTACTTC.